The rows below give T cell receptor beta chains drawn from one sample of a study of blood T cell repertoires in COVID-19. Profiled with immunoSEQ multiplex PCR; TCRdb holds only in-frame clones, not every one. The table lists about 220,000 clones, 65% to 90% of them singletons, with around 5.4% in the top ten. Sequenced: peripheral blood. The source of these receptors is a human donor in a cohort sampled during active COVID-19. Both conserved end residues are part of each CDR3. The D gene is left open where the match is weak. A row's size may be missing; if present it is once, few, many or a size class.

d_call clone_size j_call cdr3_length v_call cdr3_aa cdr3_nt
TRBD2 - TRBJ2-3 16 TRBV7-2 CASSLGLADTYGTQYF TGTGCCAGCAGCCTGGGACTAGCGGATACTTATGGTACGCAGTATTTT
TRBD2 - TRBJ2-7 22 TRBV7-6 CASSLVGRAPGLAGGDRDEQYF TGTGCCAGCAGCTTAGTCGGGCGGGCCCCGGGACTAGCGGGAGGGGATCGGGACGAGCAGTACTTC
TRBD1 few TRBJ1-2 13 TRBV6-5 CASSSGGGRSYTF TGTGCCAGCAGTTCAGGAGGGGGCAGGAGCTACACCTTC
- - TRBJ1-1 16 TRBV9 CASSSPVGGVATEAFF TGTGCCAGCAGCTCCCCCGTGGGGGGTGTTGCCACTGAAGCTTTCTTT
TRBD1 few TRBJ1-5 16 TRBV28 CASSLLAQGINQPQHF TGTGCCAGCAGTTTATTGGCACAGGGGATAAATCAGCCCCAGCATTTT
- - TRBJ1-5 12 TRBV28 CASSFGNQPQHF TGTGCCAGCAGTTTCGGCAATCAGCCCCAGCATTTT
TRBD1 once TRBJ2-2 16 TRBV7-3 CASSRRTGVNTGELFF TGTGCCAGCAGCAGGCGGACAGGGGTCAACACCGGGGAGCTGTTTTTT
- - TRBJ1-2 15 TRBV27 CASSPRWGTTYGYTF TGTGCCAGCAGTCCCAGGTGGGGCACAACCTATGGCTACACCTTC
TRBD1 few TRBJ1-6 16 TRBV4-1 CASSQPDRGYNSPLHF TGCGCCAGCAGCCAACCAGACAGGGGCTATAATTCACCCCTCCACTTT
- - TRBJ1-3 13 TRBV5-1 CASRQGTGNTIYF TGCGCCAGCAGGCAGGGGACTGGAAACACCATATATTTT
TRBD1 - TRBJ2-3 17 TRBV10-3 CAISESGGQGGTDTQYF TGTGCCATCAGTGAGTCGGGAGGACAGGGCGGGACAGATACGCAGTATTTT
- - TRBJ2-5 15 TRBV7-2 CASSLSVSTQETQYF TGTGCCAGCAGCTTATCGGTGTCTACCCAAGAGACCCAGTACTTC
TRBD1 - TRBJ1-2 16 TRBV5-4 CASLLMEGAAGYGYTF TGTGCCAGCCTACTTATGGAGGGGGCAGCGGGCTATGGCTACACCTTC
- - TRBJ1-1 14 TRBV7-3 CASSLGVGTTEAFF TGTGCCAGCAGCTTGGGGGTGGGGACAACTGAAGCTTTCTTT
TRBD1 few TRBJ1-2 13 TRBV18 CASSLTGGYGYTF TGTGCCAGCTCGCTGACAGGGGGATATGGCTACACCTTC
TRBD1 - TRBJ1-1 15 TRBV4-3 CASSRVSTGGTEAFF TGCGCCAGCAGCCGCGTTTCGACAGGGGGGACTGAAGCTTTCTTT
- - TRBJ1-4 16 TRBV13 CASSQLGTHTGEKLFF TGTGCCAGCAGCCAACTCGGGACTCACACAGGAGAAAAACTGTTTTTT
TRBD1 - TRBJ1-5 15 TRBV29-1 CSVGQGGGSNQPQHF TGCAGCGTTGGACAGGGCGGGGGGAGCAATCAGCCCCAGCATTTT
TRBD1 - TRBJ1-2 16 TRBV5-4 CASNLGPGTGVYGYTF TGTGCCAGCAATCTTGGGCCTGGGACAGGTGTCTATGGCTACACCTTC
TRBD2 - TRBJ2-1 20 TRBV11-2 CASSLDRFRASGSSYNEQFF TGTGCCAGCAGCTTAGATCGGTTCCGGGCTAGCGGGAGCTCCTACAATGAGCAGTTCTTC
- once TRBJ1-2 14 TRBV9 CASSVVSGSDGYTF TGTGCCAGCAGCGTAGTTTCTGGGAGCGATGGCTACACCTTC
- - TRBJ2-7 14 TRBV28 CASSLIPSSYEQYF TGTGCCAGCAGTTTAATCCCGAGCTCCTACGAGCAGTACTTC
TRBD1 - TRBJ2-7 14 TRBV10-3 CAISDGDSVYEQYF TGTGCCATCAGTGATGGGGACAGTGTTTACGAGCAGTACTTC
- - TRBJ2-5 13 TRBV6-6 CASSNRVHETQYF TGTGCCAGCAGTAACAGGGTACACGAGACCCAGTACTTC
TRBD2 - TRBJ2-3 16 TRBV9 CASSVGTSASTDTQYF TGTGCCAGCAGCGTAGGGACTAGCGCATCCACAGATACGCAGTATTTT
- - TRBJ2-1 16 TRBV15 CATSRDRQGSYNEQFF TGTGCCACCAGCAGAGATAGACAAGGAAGCTACAATGAGCAGTTCTTC
- - TRBJ2-5 11 TRBV20-1 CSASQGETQYF TGCAGTGCTAGCCAGGGGGAGACCCAGTACTTC
TRBD1 once TRBJ2-7 15 TRBV3-1/TRBV3-2 CASSHKTGQCYEQYF TGTGCCAGCAGTCACAAGACAGGGCAATGCTACGAGCAGTACTTC
TRBD1 few TRBJ1-1 16 TRBV5-1 CASSFQRQGGNTEAFF TGCGCCAGCAGCTTCCAAAGACAGGGGGGGAATACTGAAGCTTTCTTT
TRBD2 - TRBJ2-5 17 TRBV11-2 CASSLGLAGGYQETQYF TGTGCCAGCAGCTTAGGACTAGCGGGAGGTTACCAAGAGACCCAGTACTTC
TRBD2 - TRBJ2-1 16 TRBV9 CASSVASQRGSNEQFF TGTGCCAGCAGCGTAGCTTCGCAGCGGGGATCCAATGAGCAGTTCTTC
- - TRBJ2-7 15 TRBV21-1 CASTLRGTGGEGQYF TGTGCCAGCACCTTAAGAGGGACAGGGGGTGAGGGGCAGTACTTC
TRBD1 - TRBJ1-4 14 TRBV7-9 CASSTGRAGGKLFF TGTGCCAGCAGCACGGGTCGTGCAGGGGGAAAACTGTTTTTT
TRBD1 - TRBJ1-2 16 TRBV28 CASRTGQGPFNYGYTF TGTGCCAGCAGAACGGGACAGGGGCCATTTAACTATGGCTACACCTTC
- - TRBJ1-5 13 TRBV30 CASALGGGQPQHF TGTGCCTCAGCTTTGGGGGGTGGACAGCCCCAGCATTTT
TRBD1 few TRBJ2-1 15 TRBV19 CASSIGTTGPSEQFF TGTGCCAGTAGTATAGGGACGACAGGGCCGAGTGAGCAGTTCTTC
- - TRBJ2-7 17 TRBV27 CASSLYSRVRYDYEQYF TGTGCCAGCAGTTTATATAGCAGGGTCCGATATGACTACGAGCAGTACTTC
TRBD1 - TRBJ1-2 11 TRBV20-1 CSAGTGGGYTF TGCAGTGCCGGTACAGGGGGAGGCTACACCTTC
TRBD2 - TRBJ2-7 18 TRBV5-1 CASSLDVSGAGLAHEQYF TGCGCCAGCAGCTTGGACGTTTCGGGCGCGGGACTAGCCCACGAGCAGTACTTC
- few TRBJ1-5 12 TRBV5-6 CASSLGRQPQHF TGTGCCAGCAGCTTGGGCCGGCAGCCCCAGCATTTT
TRBD1 - TRBJ2-7 13 TRBV5-1 CASSADRGGEQYF TGCGCCAGCAGCGCCGACAGGGGTGGGGAGCAGTACTTC
- - TRBJ2-7 11 TRBV28 CASSLQYEQYF TGTGCCAGCAGTTTACAGTACGAGCAGTACTTC
- - TRBJ2-7 13 TRBV18 CASSPTSSYEQYF TGTGCCAGCTCACCCACATCCTCCTACGAGCAGTACTTC
- - TRBJ2-2 15 TRBV5-1 CASSLVTLNTGELFF TGCGCCAGCAGCTTGGTTACATTGAACACCGGGGAGCTGTTTTTT